Below, 17 T cell receptor beta chains from the same sample are listed, as sequenced in a study of PD-1 blockade in classical Hodgkin lymphoma. The repertoire was sequenced with immunoSEQ multiplex PCR; TCRdb's copy has only in-frame clones and lacks some. This sample has 25,000 to 35,000 clones, with 70% found just once. Every patient was affected by relapse after autologous stem cell transplantation, while exposure to brentuximab vedotin was not uniform. The specimen comprised peripheral blood mononuclear cells (PBMCs), sampled before the second cycle of nivolumab. The source of these receptors is a human donor with classical Hodgkin lymphoma.

V usage is TRBV7-9 and J usage is TRBJ2-2; D is perhaps TRBD1 (5 bases). The CDR3 runs 14 residues. Trimming stripped 11 bases from V and 4 bases from J, with 17 bases between. Germline loops: CDR1 SEHNR, CDR2 FQNEAQ (reference sequence). The CDR3 region is CAGSGRVPTGELFF. In nucleotides, the CDR3 is TGTGCCGGGTCGGGCAGGGTCCCCACCGGGGAGCTGTTTTTT.

The chain joins TRBV28 to TRBJ2-2; D is possibly TRBD1 or TRBD2 (5 bases each). Trimming stripped 6 bases from V and 6 bases from J, with 11 bases between. The CDR3 extends over 13 amino acids. CDR1 is MDHEN and CDR2 is SYDVKM in the germline V gene. The CDR3 DNA sequence: TGTGCCAGCAGGACCCAGGGACCCGGGGAGCTGTTTTTT. It codes for CASRTQGPGELFF.

The sample holds a few counts of this clone. The chain couples TRBV2 to TRBJ2-7; no clear D gene. With 7 bases removed from V and 4 bases from J, the gap between germline ends came to 11 bases. Per germline, CDR1 SNHLY and CDR2 FYNNEI. CDR3 length: 12 amino acids. CDR3 sequence: CASTMDGYEQYF. The DNA of the CDR3 is TGTGCCAGCACGATGGACGGGTACGAGCAGTACTTC.

The DNA of the CDR3 is TGTGCCACCAGCAGAGTCTATAGACTAGCGGGACATCCAGATACGCAGTATTTT. It yields the protein CATSRVYRLAGHPDTQYF. The V call is TRBV15, the J call TRBJ2-3; 11 positions match TRBD2. CDR1 is LNHNV and CDR2 is YYDKDF in the germline V gene (reference sequence). The CDR3 has 18 amino acids. V lost 1 base, J lost 4 bases, and 10 bases stayed unmatched.

This sequence joins TRBV5-1 and TRBJ2-3; D may be TRBD2 (5 bases). Trimming left V 0 bases short and J 2 bases short, with 13 bases between. The germline CDR1 and CDR2 sequences are SGHRS and YFSETQ. This CDR3 has 16 residues. Here the CDR3 reads CASSLGVEEVTDTQYF. The CDR3 bases are TGCGCCAGCAGCTTGGGAGTGGAGGAGGTCACAGATACGCAGTATTTT.

The rearrangement joins TRBV19 to TRBJ2-3; 12 bases map to TRBD2. This CDR3 has 17 amino acids. Unmatched junction bases numbered 11, after V lost 5 bases and J lost 5 bases. Germline loops: CDR1 LNHDA, CDR2 SQIVND (reference sequence). This CDR3 reads CASSDALAGGTRDTQYF. The DNA of the CDR3 is TGTGCCAGTAGTGACGCTCTAGCGGGGGGGACCAGAGATACGCAGTATTTT.

The chain uses TRBV10-1 and TRBJ1-1; unclear D gene. The CDR3 contains 14 residues. The ends were cut back, 4 bases at V and 1 base at J, with 10 bases in the middle. Germline loops: CDR1 WNHNN, CDR2 SYGVQD (reference sequence). CDR3 nucleotide sequence: TGCGCCAGCAGTGTCGGGCAATCGAACACTGAAGCTTTCTTT. Amino acids: CASSVGQSNTEAFF.

The chain carries TRBV5-6 and TRBJ1-1, with D possibly being TRBD1 (6 bases). CDR1 SGHDT and CDR2 YYEEEE come from the germline V gene. V gave up 0 bases and J gave up 2 bases, with 14 bases separating them. The CDR3 covers 16 residues. The CDR3 region has the DNA TGTGCCAGCAGCTTGGACGGCCTAGGGGGTAACACTGAAGCTTTCTTT. This codes for CASSLDGLGGNTEAFF. Full variable domain (missing parts from reference TRBV5-6 and TRBJ1-1): DAGVTQSPTHLIKTRGQQVTLRCSPKSGHDTVSWYQQALGQGPQFIFQYYEEEERQRGNFPDRFSGHQFPNYSSELNVNALLLGDSALYLCASSLDGLGGNTEAFFGQGTRLTVV.

The rearrangement joins TRBV10-3 to TRBJ2-1, with a weak D call TRBD2 (7 bases). The CDR3 extends over 12 amino acids. The V and J ends lost 8 bases and 9 bases respectively, with 14 bases between them. Germline values: CDR1 ENHRY, CDR2 SYGVKD. In DNA, the CDR3 is TGTGCCATCTTGGGGGGGCGGGGTGAGCAGTTCTTC. Translation: CAILGGRGEQFF.

The V call is TRBV7-8, the J call TRBJ2-3, with 7 bases identical to TRBD2. The CDR3 spans 15 residues. Per germline, CDR1 SGHVS and CDR2 FQNEAQ. Losses at the gene ends were 5 bases for V and 0 bases for J; bases not matched to a gene: 5. CDR3 amino acids: CASSKDGRSTDTQYF. DNA of the CDR3: TGTGCCAGCAGCAAAGACGGGAGGAGCACAGATACGCAGTATTTT.

This clone was observed a single time. This chain joins TRBV19 and TRBJ2-7, with D hard to call. Germline CDR1 LNHDA, CDR2 SQIVND (reference sequence). V shed 6 bases and J shed 5 bases, with 17 bases lying between them. The CDR3 spans 14 residues. CDR3 sequence: CASSLLGGNHEQYF. CDR3 DNA: TGTGCCAGTAGCCTTCTAGGCGGAAACCACGAGCAGTACTTC.

The rearrangement joins TRBV19 to TRBJ2-7, with D hard to call. Trimming took off 3 bases at V and 7 bases at J, with 10 bases between the two ends. CDR3 size: 12 residues. Germline V gene data show CDR1 as LNHDA and CDR2 as SQIVND (reference sequence). The CDR3 here is CASSILLGEQYF. The CDR3 DNA follows: TGTGCCAGTAGTATTCTCCTGGGGGAGCAGTACTTC.

This chain joins TRBV5-6 and TRBJ2-1; the match to TRBD2 covers 8 bases. Germline CDR1 reads SGHDT; CDR2 reads YYEEEE. The CDR3 has 15 amino acids. The V gene end was trimmed by 0 bases and the J gene end by 5 bases; junction bases not matched to a gene: 4. CDR3 bases: TGTGCCAGCAGCTTGGTAGCGGGGTACAACAATGAGCAGTTCTTC. Protein product: CASSLVAGYNNEQFF.

CDR3 nucleotide sequence: TGTGCCAGCAGCTTACGGACAGAGAATTCACCCCTCCACTTT. It codes for CASSLRTENSPLHF. The J gene is TRBJ1-6, the V gene TRBV7-2, with D possibly TRBD1 on 6 matching bases. This CDR3 is built from 14 residues. V was trimmed by 2 bases and J by 7 bases, leaving 9 bases between them. Germline values: CDR1 SGHTA, CDR2 FQGNSA.

The chain links TRBV19 to TRBJ1-2, with 10 bases fitting TRBD1. J lost 4 bases, V lost 5 bases, and 13 bases had no gene match. Germline V lookup: CDR1 LNHDA, CDR2 SQIVND (reference sequence). The CDR3 sequence is 17 residues long. In nucleotides, the CDR3 is TGTGCCAGTAGTGCACACAAGGACAGGGGGAGAGGCTATGGCTACACCTTC. This gives the protein CASSAHKDRGRGYGYTF.

The V gene is TRBV6-5, the J gene TRBJ2-1, with TRBD2 matching 7 bases. The CDR3 totals 15 residues. The germline V gene encodes CDR1 MNHEY and CDR2 SVGAGI. The V gene end was trimmed by 2 bases and the J gene end by 6 bases; junction bases not matched to a gene: 7. CDR3 nucleotide sequence: TGTGCCAGCAGTTACGGGGGGGGAAGGTTCAATGAGCAGTTCTTC. Its translation: CASSYGGGRFNEQFF.

The V call is TRBV11-2, the J call TRBJ2-7; possibly TRBD1 or TRBD2 for D (5 bases each). V was trimmed by 0 bases and J by 1 base, leaving 13 bases between them. This CDR3 contains 16 residues. CDR1 is SGHAT, CDR2 FQNNGV, per germline. For the CDR3, the DNA is TGTGCCAGCAGCTTAGATCTAAGGGACGGTTCCTACGAGCAGTACTTC. This codes for CASSLDLRDGSYEQYF.